This entry lists 8 T cell receptor beta chains sequenced from one sample in a study of T cell changes during pregnancy in multiple sclerosis. Clones were read by immunoSEQ multiplex PCR, and TCRdb kept only the in-frame ones, dropping some. Counted here are tens of thousands of clones, about 91% occurring once; the ten biggest clones make up about 0.73%. This sample comprised CD4+ T cells from peripheral blood mononuclear cells, obtained before pregnancy. Receptors originate from a female donor with multiple sclerosis, enrolled in a pregnancy study.

Comment on this clone: The junction differs from germline at one of its ends, possibly a read error. The CDR3 region has the DNA TGTGCCAGCAGTTACTCAGAGGGTAAAACCGGGAAGCTGTTTTTT. Translated: CASSYSEGKTGKLFF. This chain links TRBV6-6 with TRBJ2-2; D perhaps matches TRBD2 (5 bases). The CDR3 is 15 amino acids. From germline, CDR1 is MNHNY and CDR2 SVGAGI (reference sequence).

The genes are TRBV11-1 and TRBJ1-2; the D gene is possibly TRBD1 (5 bases). V lost 3 bases to trimming and J lost 5 bases, with 19 bases between them. This CDR3 region has 16 residues. CDR1 is SGHAT, CDR2 FQDESV, per germline (reference sequence). The DNA for the CDR3 is TGTGCCAGCAGCTTTGGGGCCGTGGGCAGTTCTTATGGCTACACCTTC. The encoded protein is CASSFGAVGSSYGYTF. The variable domain in full, with the rest retrieved from reference TRBV11-1 and TRBJ1-2, is EAEVAQSPRYKITEKSQAVAFWCDPISGHATLYWYRQILGQGPELLVQFQDESVVDDSQLPKDRFSAERLKGVDSTLKIQPAELGDSAMYLCASSFGAVGSSYGYTFGSGTRLTVV.

The sample holds one count of this clone. The chain has TRBV19 and TRBJ2-1; 7 positions agree with TRBD2. J lost 3 bases, V lost 10 bases, and 9 bases had no gene match. CDR3 size: 14 residues. Germline V gene sequence: CDR1 LNHDA, CDR2 SQIVND (reference sequence). The DNA for the CDR3 is TGTGCCACCCGGCCCCCGGGGGGCTACAATGAGCAGTTCTTC. The encoded protein is CATRPPGGYNEQFF.

The chain uses TRBV5-5 and TRBJ2-7; 10 bases map to TRBD1. The CDR3 is made up of 16 amino acids. V shed 2 bases, J shed 1 base, and the junction held 6 bases outside the gene matches. The germline gives CDR1 SGHKS, CDR2 YYEKEE (reference sequence). This chain's CDR3 is CASSLPGTGASYEQYF. In DNA, the CDR3 is TGTGCCAGCAGCTTACCCGGGACAGGGGCGTCCTACGAGCAGTACTTC.

V and J are TRBV5-6 and TRBJ2-5, with D uncertain. This CDR3 is built from 12 residues. The V gene lost 3 bases and the J gene lost 0 bases, with 3 bases spanning the gap. Germline V gives CDR1 SGHDT, CDR2 YYEEEE. The chain's CDR3 is CASSSYQETQYF. CDR3 DNA sequence: TGTGCCAGCAGCTCCTACCAAGAGACCCAGTACTTC.

This rearrangement joins TRBV6-6 to TRBJ2-7; 8 bases map to TRBD1. Germline assignment: CDR1 MNHNY and CDR2 SVGAGI (reference sequence). V trimming: 4 bases; J trimming: 4 bases; junction bases outside the gene matches: 12. The length of the CDR3 is 16 residues. The DNA for the CDR3 is TGTGCCAGCAGTTCAACCCGGACAGGGAGATCTTACGAGCAGTACTTC. It is translated as CASSSTRTGRSYEQYF.

This sequence joins TRBV2 and TRBJ1-1, with a tentative D call TRBD1 (5 bases). This CDR3 has 14 residues. The V and J ends lost 6 bases and 5 bases respectively, with 16 bases between them. Germline CDR1 is SNHLY and CDR2 is FYNNEI. The CDR3 loop reads CASRAVGVGTEAFF. In DNA, the CDR3 is TGTGCCAGCAGGGCCGTAGGGGTTGGGACTGAAGCTTTCTTT.

The DNA for the CDR3 is TGTGCCAGCTCACCACGACTAGCCGATACCAACACTGAAGCTTTCTTT. Encoded protein: CASSPRLADTNTEAFF. The V gene is TRBV18, the J gene TRBJ1-1, with no clear D. CDR1 and CDR2 (germline): KGHSH, LQKENI. This CDR3 is 16 amino acids long. Trimming removed 1 base from V and 2 bases from J, with 14 bases in between.